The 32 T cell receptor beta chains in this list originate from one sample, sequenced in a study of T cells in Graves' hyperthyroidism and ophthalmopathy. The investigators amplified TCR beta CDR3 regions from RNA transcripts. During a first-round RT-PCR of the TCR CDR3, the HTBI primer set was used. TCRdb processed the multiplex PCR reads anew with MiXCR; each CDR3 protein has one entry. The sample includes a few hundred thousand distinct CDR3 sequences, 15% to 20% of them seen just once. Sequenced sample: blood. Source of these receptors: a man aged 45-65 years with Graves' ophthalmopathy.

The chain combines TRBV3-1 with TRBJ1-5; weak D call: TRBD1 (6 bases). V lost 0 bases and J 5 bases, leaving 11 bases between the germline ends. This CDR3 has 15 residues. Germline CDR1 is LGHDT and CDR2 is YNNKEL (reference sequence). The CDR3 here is CASSQETGPDQPQHF. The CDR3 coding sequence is TGTGCCAGCAGCCAAGAGACAGGACCGGATCAGCCCCAGCATTTT.

The CDR3 DNA reads as TGTGCCAGCAGTTACTCGGGCGCGGCTAACTATGGCTACACCTTC. Translating it yields CASSYSGAANYGYTF. The rearrangement joins TRBV6-5 to TRBJ1-2; D unresolved. V lost 0 bases and J 0 bases, leaving 8 bases between the germline ends. Germline loops: CDR1 MNHEY, CDR2 SVGAGI. The CDR3 length is 15 residues.

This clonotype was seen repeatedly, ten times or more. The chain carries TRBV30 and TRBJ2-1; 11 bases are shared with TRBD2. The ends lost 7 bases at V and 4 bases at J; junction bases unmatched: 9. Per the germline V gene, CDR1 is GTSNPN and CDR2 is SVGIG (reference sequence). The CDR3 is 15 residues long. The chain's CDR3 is CAFLRLAGIYNEQFF. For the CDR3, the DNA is TGTGCCTTCCTAAGACTAGCGGGAATATACAATGAGCAGTTCTTC. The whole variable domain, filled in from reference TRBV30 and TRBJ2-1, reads SQTIHQWPATLVQPVGSPLSLECTVEGTSNPNLYWYRQAAGRGLQLLFYSVGIGQISSEVPQNLSASRPQDRQFILSSKKLLLSDSGFYLCAFLRLAGIYNEQFFGPGTRLTVL.

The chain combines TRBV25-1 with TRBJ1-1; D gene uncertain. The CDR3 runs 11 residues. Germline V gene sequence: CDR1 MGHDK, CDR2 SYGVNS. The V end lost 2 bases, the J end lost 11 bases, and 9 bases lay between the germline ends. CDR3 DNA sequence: TGTGCCAGCAGTGAAGAGAGTCGGGCTTTCTTT. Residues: CASSEESRAFF.

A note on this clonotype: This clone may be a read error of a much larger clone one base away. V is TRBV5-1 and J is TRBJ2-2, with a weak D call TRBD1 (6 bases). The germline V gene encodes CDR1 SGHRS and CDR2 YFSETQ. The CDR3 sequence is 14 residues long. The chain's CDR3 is CASNPQGNIGELFF. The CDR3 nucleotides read TGCGCCAGCAACCCTCAGGGGAACATCGGGGAGCTGTTTTTT.

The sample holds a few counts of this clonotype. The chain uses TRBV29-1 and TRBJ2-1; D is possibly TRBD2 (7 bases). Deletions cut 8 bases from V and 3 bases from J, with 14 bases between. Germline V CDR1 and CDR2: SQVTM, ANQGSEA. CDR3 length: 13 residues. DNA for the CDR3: TGCAGCTTCCAGGGGACTATCTACAATGAGCAGTTCTTC. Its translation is CSFQGTIYNEQFF.

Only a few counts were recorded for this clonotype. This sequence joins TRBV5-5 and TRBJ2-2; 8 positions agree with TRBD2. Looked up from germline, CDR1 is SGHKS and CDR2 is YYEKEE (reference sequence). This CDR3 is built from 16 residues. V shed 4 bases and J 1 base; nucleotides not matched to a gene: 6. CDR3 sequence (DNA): TGTGCCAGCAGCACTAAGCGGGAGAGGAACACCGGGGAGCTGTTTTTT. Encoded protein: CASSTKRERNTGELFF.

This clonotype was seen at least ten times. The CDR3 spells CASSLELDRENEQFF. The CDR3 DNA sequence: TGCGCCAGCAGCTTGGAGCTGGACAGGGAAAATGAGCAGTTCTTC. This chain connects TRBV5-1 to TRBJ2-1; 8 bases align to TRBD1. Trimming at V came to 0 bases and at J to 7 bases, leaving 6 bases not matched to a gene. CDR1 SGHRS and CDR2 YFSETQ come from the germline V gene. The CDR3 has 15 amino acids. Full variable domain (outside the CDR3, taken from reference TRBV5-1 and TRBJ2-1): KAGVTQTPRYLIKTRGQQVTLSCSPISGHRSVSWYQQTPGQGLQFLFEYFSETQRNKGNFPGRFSGRQFSNSRSEMNVSTLELGDSALYLCASSLELDRENEQFFGPGTRLTVL.

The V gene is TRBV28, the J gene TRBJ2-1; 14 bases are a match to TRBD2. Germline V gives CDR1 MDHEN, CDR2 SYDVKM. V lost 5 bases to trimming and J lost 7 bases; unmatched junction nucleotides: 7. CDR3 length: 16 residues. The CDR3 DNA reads TGTGCCAGCAGTGGTCAGGGACTAGCGGGAGTTAATGAGCAGTTCTTC. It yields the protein CASSGQGLAGVNEQFF.

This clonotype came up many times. This chain's CDR3 is CASSLGGTSDEQYF. CDR3 coding DNA: TGTGCCAGCAGTTTAGGCGGGACTAGCGACGAGCAGTACTTC. This chain uses TRBV12-3 or TRBV12-4 with TRBJ2-7; TRBD2 agrees at 10 bases. V lost 1 base and J lost 5; bases outside the gene matches: 2. The CDR3 runs to 14 residues.

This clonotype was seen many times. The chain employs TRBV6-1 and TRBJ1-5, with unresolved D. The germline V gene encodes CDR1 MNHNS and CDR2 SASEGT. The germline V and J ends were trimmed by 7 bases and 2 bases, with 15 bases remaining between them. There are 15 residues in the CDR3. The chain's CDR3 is CASMVGGSGNQPQHF. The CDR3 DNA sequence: TGTGCCAGCATGGTAGGTGGGTCCGGCAATCAGCCCCAGCATTTT.

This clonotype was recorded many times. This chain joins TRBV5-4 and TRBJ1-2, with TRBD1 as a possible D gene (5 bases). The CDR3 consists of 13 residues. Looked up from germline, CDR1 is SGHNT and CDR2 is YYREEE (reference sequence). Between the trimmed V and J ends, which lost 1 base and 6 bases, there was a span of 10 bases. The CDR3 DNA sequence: TGTGCCAGCAGCTTGTACGGGGACCATGGCTACACCTTC. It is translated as CASSLYGDHGYTF.

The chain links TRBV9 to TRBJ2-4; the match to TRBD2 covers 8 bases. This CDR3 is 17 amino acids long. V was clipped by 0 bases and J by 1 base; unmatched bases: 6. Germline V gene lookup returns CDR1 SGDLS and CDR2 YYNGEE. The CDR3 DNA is TGTGCCAGCAGCGTAGACGGAGGCGGGAGGGCCAAAAACATTCAGTACTTC. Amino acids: CASSVDGGGRAKNIQYF. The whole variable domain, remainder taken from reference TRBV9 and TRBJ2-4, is DSGVTQTPKHLITATGQRVTLRCSPRSGDLSVYWYQQSLDQGLQFLIQYYNGEERAKGNILERFSAQQFPDLHSELNLSSLELGDSALYFCASSVDGGGRAKNIQYFGAGTRLSVL.

The CDR3 DNA is TGCGCCAGCAGCCCCATGGACGGGACCTCGGACTACACCTTC. Its protein product is CASSPMDGTSDYTF. V usage is TRBV5-1 and J usage is TRBJ1-2; perhaps TRBD1 as D (5 bases). Germline V gene lookup returns CDR1 SGHRS and CDR2 YFSETQ. V was cut by 4 bases and J by 10 bases, with 20 bases left in between. The CDR3 loop spans 14 amino acids.

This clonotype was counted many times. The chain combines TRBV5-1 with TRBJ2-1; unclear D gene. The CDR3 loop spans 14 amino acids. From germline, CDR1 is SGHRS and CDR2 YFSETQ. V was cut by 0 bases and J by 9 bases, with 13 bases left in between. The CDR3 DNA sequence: TGCGCCAGCAGCTTGGCCGCAGCTGGCGGTGAGCAGTTCTTC. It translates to CASSLAAAGGEQFF.

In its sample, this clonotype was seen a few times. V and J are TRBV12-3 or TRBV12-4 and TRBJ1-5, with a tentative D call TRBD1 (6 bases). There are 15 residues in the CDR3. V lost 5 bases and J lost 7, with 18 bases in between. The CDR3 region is CASSPWTGQGQPQHF. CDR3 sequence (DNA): TGTGCCAGCAGTCCATGGACCGGGCAGGGGCAGCCCCAGCATTTT.

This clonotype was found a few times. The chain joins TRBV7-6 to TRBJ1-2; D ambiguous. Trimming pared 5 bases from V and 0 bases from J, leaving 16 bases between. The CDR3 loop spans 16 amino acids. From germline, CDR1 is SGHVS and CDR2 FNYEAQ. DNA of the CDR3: TGTGCCAGCAGCCCAGGAGCGGTCAGGACTAACTATGGCTACACCTTC. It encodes CASSPGAVRTNYGYTF.

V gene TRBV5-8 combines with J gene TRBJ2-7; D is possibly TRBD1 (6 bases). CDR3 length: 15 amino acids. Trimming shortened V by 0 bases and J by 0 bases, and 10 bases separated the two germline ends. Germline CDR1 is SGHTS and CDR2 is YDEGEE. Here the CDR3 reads CASSLEGQSSYEQYF. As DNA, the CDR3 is TGTGCCAGCAGCTTGGAGGGACAAAGCTCCTACGAGCAGTACTTC. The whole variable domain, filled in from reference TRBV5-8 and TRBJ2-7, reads EAGVTQSPTHLIKTRGQQATLRCSPISGHTSVYWYQQALGLGLQFLLWYDEGEERNRGNFPPRFSGRQFPNYSSELNVNALELEDSALYLCASSLEGQSSYEQYFGPGTRLTVT.

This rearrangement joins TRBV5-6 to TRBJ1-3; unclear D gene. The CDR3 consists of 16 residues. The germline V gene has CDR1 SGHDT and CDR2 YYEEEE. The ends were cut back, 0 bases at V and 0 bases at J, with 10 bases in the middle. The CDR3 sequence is CASSLALEFSGNTIYF. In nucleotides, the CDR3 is TGTGCCAGCAGCTTGGCCTTGGAATTCTCTGGAAACACCATATATTTT.

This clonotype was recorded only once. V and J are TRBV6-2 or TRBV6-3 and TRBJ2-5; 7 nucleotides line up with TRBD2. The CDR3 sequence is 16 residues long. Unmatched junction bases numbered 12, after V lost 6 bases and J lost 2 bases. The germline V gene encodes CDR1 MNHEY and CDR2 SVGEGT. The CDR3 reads CASSSNRLAGQETQYF. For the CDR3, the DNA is TGTGCCAGCAGCTCGAATAGACTAGCCGGTCAAGAGACCCAGTACTTC.

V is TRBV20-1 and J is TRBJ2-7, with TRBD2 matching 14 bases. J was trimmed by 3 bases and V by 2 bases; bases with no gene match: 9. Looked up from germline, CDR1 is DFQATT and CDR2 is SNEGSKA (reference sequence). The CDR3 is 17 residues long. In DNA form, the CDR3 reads TGCAGTGCTAGACTACCGGGACTAGCGGGAGATCACTACGAGCAGTACTTC. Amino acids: CSARLPGLAGDHYEQYF.

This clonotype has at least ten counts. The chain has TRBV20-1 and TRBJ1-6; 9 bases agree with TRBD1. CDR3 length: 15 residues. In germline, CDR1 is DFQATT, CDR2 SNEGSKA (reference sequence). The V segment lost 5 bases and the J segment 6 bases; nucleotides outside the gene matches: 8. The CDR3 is CSAGGGTGSNSPLHF. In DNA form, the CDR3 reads TGCAGTGCTGGGGGGGGGACAGGGAGTAATTCACCCCTCCACTTT.

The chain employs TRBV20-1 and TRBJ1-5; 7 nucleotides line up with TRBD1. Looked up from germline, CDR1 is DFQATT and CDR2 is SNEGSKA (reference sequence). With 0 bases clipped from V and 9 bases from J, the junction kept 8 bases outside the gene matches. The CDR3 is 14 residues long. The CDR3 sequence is CSAREGEGARPQHF. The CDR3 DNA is TGCAGTGCTAGAGAAGGGGAGGGGGCACGGCCCCAGCATTTT.

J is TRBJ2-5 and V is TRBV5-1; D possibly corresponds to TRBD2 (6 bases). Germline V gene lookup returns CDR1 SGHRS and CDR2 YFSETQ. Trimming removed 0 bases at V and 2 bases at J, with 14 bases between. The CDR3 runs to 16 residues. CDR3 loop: CASSLGSLAQQETQYF. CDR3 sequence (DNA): TGCGCCAGCAGCTTGGGGTCCCTAGCGCAACAAGAGACCCAGTACTTC. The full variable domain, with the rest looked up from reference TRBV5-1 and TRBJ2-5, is KAGVTQTPRYLIKTRGQQVTLSCSPISGHRSVSWYQQTPGQGLQFLFEYFSETQRNKGNFPGRFSGRQFSNSRSEMNVSTLELGDSALYLCASSLGSLAQQETQYFGPGTRLLVL.

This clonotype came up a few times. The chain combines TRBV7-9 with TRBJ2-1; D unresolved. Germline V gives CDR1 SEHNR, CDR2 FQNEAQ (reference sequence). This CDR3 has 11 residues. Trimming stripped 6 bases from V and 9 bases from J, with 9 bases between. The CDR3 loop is CASRLASEQFF. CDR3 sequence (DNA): TGTGCCAGCAGACTGGCTTCTGAGCAGTTCTTC.

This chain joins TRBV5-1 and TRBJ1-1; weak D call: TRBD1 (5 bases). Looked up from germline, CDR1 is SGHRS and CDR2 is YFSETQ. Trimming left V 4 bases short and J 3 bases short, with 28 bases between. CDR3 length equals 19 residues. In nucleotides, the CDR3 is TGCGCCAGCAGCCTCCAACCCCGGGACGGCGAAATAGTGGACACTGAAGCTTTCTTT. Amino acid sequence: CASSLQPRDGEIVDTEAFF.

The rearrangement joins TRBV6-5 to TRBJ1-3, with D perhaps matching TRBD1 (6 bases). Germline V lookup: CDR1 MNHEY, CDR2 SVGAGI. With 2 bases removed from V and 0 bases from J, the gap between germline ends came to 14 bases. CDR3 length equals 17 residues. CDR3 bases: TGTGCCAGCAGTTACGGGGCCAGGGGACACTCTGGAAACACCATATATTTT. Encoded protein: CASSYGARGHSGNTIYF.

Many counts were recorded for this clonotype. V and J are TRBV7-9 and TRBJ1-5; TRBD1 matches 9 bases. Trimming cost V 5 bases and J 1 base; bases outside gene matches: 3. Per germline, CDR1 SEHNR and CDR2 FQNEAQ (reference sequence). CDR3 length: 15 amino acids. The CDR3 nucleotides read TGTGCCAGCAGCCCCGGGACAGGGAGCAATCAGCCCCAGCATTTT. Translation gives CASSPGTGSNQPQHF.

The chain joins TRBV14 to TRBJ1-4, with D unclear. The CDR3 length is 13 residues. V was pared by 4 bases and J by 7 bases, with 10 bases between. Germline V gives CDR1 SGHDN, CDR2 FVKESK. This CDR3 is CASSPRLFEKLFF. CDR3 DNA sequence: TGTGCCAGCAGCCCTCGCCTTTTTGAAAAACTGTTTTTT.

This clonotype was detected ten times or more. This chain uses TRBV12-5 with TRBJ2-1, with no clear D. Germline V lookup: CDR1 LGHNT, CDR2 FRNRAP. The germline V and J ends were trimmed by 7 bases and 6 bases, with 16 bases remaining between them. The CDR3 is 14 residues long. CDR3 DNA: TGTGCTAGTGTCCCCGCTGCACGGATCAATGAGCAGTTCTTC. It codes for CASVPAARINEQFF.

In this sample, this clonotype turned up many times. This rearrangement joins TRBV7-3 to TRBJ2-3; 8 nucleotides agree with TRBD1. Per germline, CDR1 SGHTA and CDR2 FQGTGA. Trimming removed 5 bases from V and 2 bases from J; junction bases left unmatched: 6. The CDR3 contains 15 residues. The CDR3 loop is CASSTGQGHTDTQYF. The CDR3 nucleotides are TGTGCCAGCAGCACCGGACAGGGTCACACAGATACGCAGTATTTT.

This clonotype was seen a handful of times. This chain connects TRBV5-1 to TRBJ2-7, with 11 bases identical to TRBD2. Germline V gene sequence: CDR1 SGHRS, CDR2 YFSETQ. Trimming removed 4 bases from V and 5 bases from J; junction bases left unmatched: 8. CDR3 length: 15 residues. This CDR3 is CASSVTSGVPNEQYF. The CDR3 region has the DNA TGCGCCAGCAGCGTGACTAGCGGGGTTCCTAACGAGCAGTACTTC.